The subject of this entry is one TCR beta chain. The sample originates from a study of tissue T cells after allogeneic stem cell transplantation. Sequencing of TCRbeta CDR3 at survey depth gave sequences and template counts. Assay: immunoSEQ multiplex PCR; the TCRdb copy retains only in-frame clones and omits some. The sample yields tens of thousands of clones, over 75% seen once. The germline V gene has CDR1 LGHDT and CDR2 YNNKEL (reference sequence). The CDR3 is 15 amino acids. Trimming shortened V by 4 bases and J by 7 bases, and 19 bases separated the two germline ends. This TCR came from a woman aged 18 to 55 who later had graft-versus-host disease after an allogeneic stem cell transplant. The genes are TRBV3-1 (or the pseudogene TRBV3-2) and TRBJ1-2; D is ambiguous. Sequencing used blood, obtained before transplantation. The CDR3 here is CASSPDSGVWLGYTF. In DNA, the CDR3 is TGTGCCAGCAGCCCCGACTCTGGGGTATGGCTTGGCTACACCTTC.